The clone carrying this T cell receptor beta chain was picked up many times. The data were taken from a study of T-cell reconstitution after alpha-beta-depleted transplantation in children. Germline V lookup: CDR1 LGHDT, CDR2 YNNKEL (reference sequence). There are 18 residues in the CDR3. V gave up 1 base and J gave up 0 bases, with 16 bases separating them. The TCRbeta library was prepared with unique molecular identifiers. Each CDR3 protein gets one entry after TCRdb re-called the PCR reads with MiXCR. There are a few hundred thousand distinct CDR3 sequences in the sample; 9.7% occur only once, and approximately 5% lies in the top ten.

This chain uses TRBV3-1 with TRBJ2-1; D is unclear. This clonotype was obtained from a human donor who donated a stem cell graft to a child with SCID. Sequencing used PBMCs from the stem cell graft donor, obtained from the stem cell graft. The CDR3 region has the DNA TGTGCCAGCAGCCAAGTAAGAAGGGCCTGGAGCTCCTACAATGAGCAGTTCTTC. This sequence encodes CASSQVRRAWSSYNEQFF.